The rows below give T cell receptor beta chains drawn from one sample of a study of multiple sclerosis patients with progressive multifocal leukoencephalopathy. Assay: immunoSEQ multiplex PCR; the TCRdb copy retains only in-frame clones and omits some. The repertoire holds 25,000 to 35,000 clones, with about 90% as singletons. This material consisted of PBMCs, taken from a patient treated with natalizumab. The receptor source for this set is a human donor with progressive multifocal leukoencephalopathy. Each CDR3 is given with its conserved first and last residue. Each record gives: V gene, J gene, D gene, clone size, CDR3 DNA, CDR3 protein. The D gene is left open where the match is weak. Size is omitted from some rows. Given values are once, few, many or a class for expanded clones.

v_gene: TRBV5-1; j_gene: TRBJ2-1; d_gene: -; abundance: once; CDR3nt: TGCGCCAGCAGCTTGCGGTCGTCCCTCTCCTACAATGAGCAGTTCTTC; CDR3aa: CASSLRSSLSYNEQFF
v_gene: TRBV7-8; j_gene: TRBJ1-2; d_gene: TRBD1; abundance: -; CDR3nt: TGTGCCAGCAGCCCCCAGGGGGTTGGTCCTGCCGGCTACACCTTC; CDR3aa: CASSPQGVGPAGYTF
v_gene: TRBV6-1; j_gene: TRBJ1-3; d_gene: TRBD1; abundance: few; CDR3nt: TGTGCCAGCAGGTCGGGACAGGTCTCCGGAAACACCATATATTTT; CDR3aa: CASRSGQVSGNTIYF
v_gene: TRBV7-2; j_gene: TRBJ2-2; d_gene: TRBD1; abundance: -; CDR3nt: TGTGCCAGCAGCTTTGACAGGGGGCGTGCCACCGGGGAGCTGTTTTTT; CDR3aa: CASSFDRGRATGELFF
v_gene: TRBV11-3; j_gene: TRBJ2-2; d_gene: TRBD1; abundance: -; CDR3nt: TGTGCCAGCAGCCGTGGGGACAGCACCGGGGAGCTGTTTTTT; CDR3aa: CASSRGDSTGELFF
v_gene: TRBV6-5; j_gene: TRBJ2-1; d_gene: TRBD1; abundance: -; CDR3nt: TGTGCCAGCAGTTACCCCGGACAGGGGGAGTTCTTC; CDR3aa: CASSYPGQGEFF
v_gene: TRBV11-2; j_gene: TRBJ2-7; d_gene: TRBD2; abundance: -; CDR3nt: TGTGCCAGCAGCAATGGAGCGGGAGGAAACTACGAGCAGTACTTC; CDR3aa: CASSNGAGGNYEQYF
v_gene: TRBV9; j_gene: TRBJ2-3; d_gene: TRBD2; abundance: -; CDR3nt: TGTGCCAGCAGCGTAGTGGGCGGGAGAAGCACAGATACGCAGTATTTT; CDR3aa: CASSVVGGRSTDTQYF
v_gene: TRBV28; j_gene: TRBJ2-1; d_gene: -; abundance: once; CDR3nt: TGTGCCGTTCAAGACAGTGCCTCCTACAATGAGCAGTTCTTC; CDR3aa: CAVQDSASYNEQFF
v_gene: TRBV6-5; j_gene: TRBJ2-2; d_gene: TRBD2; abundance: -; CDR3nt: TGTGCCAGCAGTTACCGACCTAGCGGCCACACCGGGGAGCTGTTTTTT; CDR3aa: CASSYRPSGHTGELFF
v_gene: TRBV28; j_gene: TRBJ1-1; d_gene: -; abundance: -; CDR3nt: TGTGCCAGCAGCCCGTTTCGGGGCATGAACACTGAAGCTTTCTTT; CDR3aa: CASSPFRGMNTEAFF
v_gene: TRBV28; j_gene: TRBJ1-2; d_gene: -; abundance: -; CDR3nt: TGTGCCAGCAGTCGTTCGGGGGGCGGCTACACCTTC; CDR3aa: CASSRSGGGYTF
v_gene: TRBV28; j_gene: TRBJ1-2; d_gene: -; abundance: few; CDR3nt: TGTGCCAGCAGTTTCGGGGGGAACTATGGCTACACCTTC; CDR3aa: CASSFGGNYGYTF
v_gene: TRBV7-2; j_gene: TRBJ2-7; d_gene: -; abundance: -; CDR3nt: TGTGCCAGCAACGGGGGGACACAGGAAGGCTACGAGCAGTACTTC; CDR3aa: CASNGGTQEGYEQYF
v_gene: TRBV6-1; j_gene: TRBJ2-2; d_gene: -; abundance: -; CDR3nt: TGTGCCAGCATCCCGATCCTAGCCGGGGAGCTGTTTTTT; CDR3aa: CASIPILAGELFF
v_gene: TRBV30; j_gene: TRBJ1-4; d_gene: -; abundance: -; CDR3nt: TGTGCCTGGAGTACAGGGCCGGGTGAAAAACTGTTTTTT; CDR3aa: CAWSTGPGEKLFF
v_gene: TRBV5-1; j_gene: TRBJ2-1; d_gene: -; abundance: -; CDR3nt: TGCGCCAGCAGCGTACAGGGCCCTGAGCAGTTCTTC; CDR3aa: CASSVQGPEQFF
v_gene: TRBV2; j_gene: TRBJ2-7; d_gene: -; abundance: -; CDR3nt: TGTGCCAGCGGAGCTCAGGGGGGAGGCGAGCAGTACTTC; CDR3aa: CASGAQGGGEQYF
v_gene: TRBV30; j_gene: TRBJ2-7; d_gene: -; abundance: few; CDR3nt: TGTGCCTGGAGGGCCGACGTATCCCTTATCCGCAACGAGCAGTACTTC; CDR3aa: CAWRADVSLIRNEQYF
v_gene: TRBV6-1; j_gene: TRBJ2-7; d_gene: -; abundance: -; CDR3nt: TGTGCCAGCAGTGGGGGACATAGTCAGGAGCAGTACTTC; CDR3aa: CASSGGHSQEQYF
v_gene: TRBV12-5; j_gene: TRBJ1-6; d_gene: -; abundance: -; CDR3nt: TGTGCTAGTGGGGGGGAGGCTACTCATAATTCACCCCTCCACTTT; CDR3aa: CASGGEATHNSPLHF
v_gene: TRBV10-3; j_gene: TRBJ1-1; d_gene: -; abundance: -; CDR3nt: TGTGCCATCAGCTCAGAGAACAGGAAAATGAACACTGAAGCTTTCTTT; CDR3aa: CAISSENRKMNTEAFF
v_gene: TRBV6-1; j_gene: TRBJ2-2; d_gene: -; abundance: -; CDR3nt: TGTGCCAGCAGTTCTATGAACACCGGGGAGCTGTTTTTT; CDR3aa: CASSSMNTGELFF
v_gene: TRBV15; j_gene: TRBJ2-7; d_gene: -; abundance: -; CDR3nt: TGTGCCACCAGCAGAGGGGCAGGGGTGTACGAGCAGTACTTC; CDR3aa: CATSRGAGVYEQYF
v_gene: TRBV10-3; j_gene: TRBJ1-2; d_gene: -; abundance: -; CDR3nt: TGTGCCATCAGTGGAACGCGAGGGGGGCTGGCCTATGGCTACACCTTC; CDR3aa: CAISGTRGGLAYGYTF
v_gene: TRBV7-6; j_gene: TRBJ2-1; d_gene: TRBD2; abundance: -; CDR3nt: TGTGCCAGCAGCCCCGAAGCACTAGCGGGAGTGTACAATGAGCAGTTCTTC; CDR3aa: CASSPEALAGVYNEQFF
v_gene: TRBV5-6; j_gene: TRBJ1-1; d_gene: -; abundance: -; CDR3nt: TGTGCCAGCACCTTCCGGGGAGGGCGGGACACTGAAGCTTTCTTT; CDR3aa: CASTFRGGRDTEAFF
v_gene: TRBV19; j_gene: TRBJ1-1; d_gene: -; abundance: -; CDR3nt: TGTGCCAGTAGTATTGTCGAGAACACTGAAGCTTTCTTT; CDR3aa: CASSIVENTEAFF
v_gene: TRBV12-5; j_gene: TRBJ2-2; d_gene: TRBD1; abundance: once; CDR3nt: TGTGCTAGTGGTTTGGTATTGCGACAGGGAAACACCGGGGAGCTGTTTTTT; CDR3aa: CASGLVLRQGNTGELFF
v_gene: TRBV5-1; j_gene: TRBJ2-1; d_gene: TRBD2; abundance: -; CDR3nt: TGCGCCAGCAGCCCCACGGTAGTCCTAGCGGGGGGCTCCTACAATGAGCAGTTCTTC; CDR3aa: CASSPTVVLAGGSYNEQFF
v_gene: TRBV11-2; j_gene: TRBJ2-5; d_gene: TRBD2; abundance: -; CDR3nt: TGTGCCAGCACCCTGGGACTAGCGGAAGAGACCCAGTACTTC; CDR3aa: CASTLGLAEETQYF
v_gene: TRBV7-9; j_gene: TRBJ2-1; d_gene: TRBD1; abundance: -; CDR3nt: TGTGCCAGCAGCGACAGGGTGGGTGGGATCTTC; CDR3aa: CASSDRVGGIF
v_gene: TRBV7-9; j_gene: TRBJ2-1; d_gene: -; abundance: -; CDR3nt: TGTGCCAGCAGCCCCACTCTCTCTGCGGACCCCTTCTTAGGACATGAGCAGTTCTTC; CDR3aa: CASSPTLSADPFLGHEQFF
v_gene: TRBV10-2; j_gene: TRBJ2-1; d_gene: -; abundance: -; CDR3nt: TGCGCCAGCAGTGAGGGAGGATCCTACAATGAGCAGTTCTTC; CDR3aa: CASSEGGSYNEQFF
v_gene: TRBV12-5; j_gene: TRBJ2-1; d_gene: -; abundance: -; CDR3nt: TGTGCTAGTGGGTTGGTCGGGGCCTACAATGAGCAGTTCTTC; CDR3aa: CASGLVGAYNEQFF
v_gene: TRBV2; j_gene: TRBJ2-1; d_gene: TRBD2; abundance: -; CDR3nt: TGTGCCAGCAGGACCCGGACTAGCGGGCACAATGAGCAGTTCTTC; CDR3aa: CASRTRTSGHNEQFF
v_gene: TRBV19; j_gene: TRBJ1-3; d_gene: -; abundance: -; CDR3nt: TGTGCCAGTAGTCTGACAGCGAGGTCTGGAAACACCATATATTTT; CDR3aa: CASSLTARSGNTIYF
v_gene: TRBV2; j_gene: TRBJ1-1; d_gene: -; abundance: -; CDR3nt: TGTGCCAGCAGTGAAGTAACAGGAACCTTCACTGAAGCTTTCTTT; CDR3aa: CASSEVTGTFTEAFF
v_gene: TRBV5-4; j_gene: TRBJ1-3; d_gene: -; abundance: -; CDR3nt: TGTGCCAGCAGCCCCGGGACGGGGACTGGAAACACCATATATTTT; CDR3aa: CASSPGTGTGNTIYF
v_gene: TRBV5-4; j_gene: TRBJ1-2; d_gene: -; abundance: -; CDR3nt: TGTGCCAGCAGCTCCGCCAGGGTGAGGGGGGGCGGCTACACCTTC; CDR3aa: CASSSARVRGGGYTF
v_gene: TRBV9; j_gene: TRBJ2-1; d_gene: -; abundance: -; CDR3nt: TGTGCCAGCAGCGTAGAGGGGACCAACTACAATGAGCAGTTCTTC; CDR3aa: CASSVEGTNYNEQFF
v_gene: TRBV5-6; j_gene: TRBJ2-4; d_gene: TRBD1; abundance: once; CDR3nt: TGTGCCAGCAGCGGTTCGGACAGGGGCAAAAACATTCAGTACTTC; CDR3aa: CASSGSDRGKNIQYF
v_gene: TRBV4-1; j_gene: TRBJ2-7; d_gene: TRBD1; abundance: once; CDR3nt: TGCGCCAGCAGCCAAGCCGGGACAGGGGGCAACAAGCAGTACTTC; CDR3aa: CASSQAGTGGNKQYF
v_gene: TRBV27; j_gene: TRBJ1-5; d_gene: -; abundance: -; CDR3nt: TGTGCCAGCAGTCCACAGTACAGGGTAGTTCGGGAGCCCCAGCATTTT; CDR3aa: CASSPQYRVVREPQHF
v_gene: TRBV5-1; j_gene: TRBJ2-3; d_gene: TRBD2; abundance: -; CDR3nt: TGCGCCAGCGCCGAACTAGCGGGGGACCCCACAGATACGCAGTATTTT; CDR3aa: CASAELAGDPTDTQYF
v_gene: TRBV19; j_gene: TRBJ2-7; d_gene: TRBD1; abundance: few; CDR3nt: TGTGCCAGTAGCCCGGACAGGTCCTACGAGCAGTACTTC; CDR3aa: CASSPDRSYEQYF
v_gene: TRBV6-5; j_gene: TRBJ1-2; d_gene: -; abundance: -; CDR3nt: TGTGCCAGCAGTTACTCGAGGGGCTTTAACTATGGCTACACCTTC; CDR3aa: CASSYSRGFNYGYTF
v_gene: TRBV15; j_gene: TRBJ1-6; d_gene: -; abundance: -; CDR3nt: TGTGCCACCAGCAGCGGGGATGGAGTAGGGTCACCCCTCCACTTT; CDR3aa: CATSSGDGVGSPLHF
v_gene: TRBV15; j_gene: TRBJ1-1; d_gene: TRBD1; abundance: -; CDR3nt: TGTGCCACCAGCAGAGGACAGGGCCTGTTCACTGAAGCTTTCTTT; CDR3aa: CATSRGQGLFTEAFF
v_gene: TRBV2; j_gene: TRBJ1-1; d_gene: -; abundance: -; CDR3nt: TGTGCCAGCAGTGAAGGAGGCCATGCCACTGAAGCTTTCTTT; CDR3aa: CASSEGGHATEAFF
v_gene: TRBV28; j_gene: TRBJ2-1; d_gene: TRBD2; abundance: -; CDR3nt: TGTGCCAGCAGCCCTAGGACTAGCGGAAACTACAATGAGCAGTTCTTC; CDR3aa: CASSPRTSGNYNEQFF
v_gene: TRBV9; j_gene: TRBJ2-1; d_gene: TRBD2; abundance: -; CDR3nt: TGTGCCAGCAGCGTAGAGGGTGAGAGACTAGCGGGAAGCGATGAGCAGTTCTTC; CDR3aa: CASSVEGERLAGSDEQFF